The present TCR beta chain was sequenced within a study of CD8+ T cells in alopecia areata. Study-level points and caveats: Lesional scalp, especially alopecia totalis/universalis, showed higher clonality than normal scalp. Tofacitinib delivered significant drops in scalp clonality and in expanded CD8+ clones among the top 100.

This CDR3 has 17 amino acids. Germline CDR1 reads SGHRS; CDR2 reads YFSETQ. Losses at the gene ends were 2 bases for V and 9 bases for J; bases not matched to a gene: 14. Treatment meaning: oral pan-JAK inhibitor, 5-10 mg twice daily. Regarding this clone: Its antigen is not known.

cDNA prepared by RNA extraction and subsequent reverse transcription served as the template for sequencing. Produced via immunoSEQ multiplex PCR; TCRdb's table is partial and in-frame only. This sample has 200,000 to 250,000 clones, with more than 60% found just once. Here the sequenced sample was CD4+ T cells sorted from blood, taken around week 42, from a patient treated with tofacitinib. The chain employs TRBV5-1 and TRBJ2-1; 10 bases map to TRBD2. The TCR comes from a human donor with alopecia areata. The chain's CDR3 is CASSFLRLAGPPSEQFF. The DNA of the CDR3 is TGCGCCAGCAGCTTTTTAAGACTAGCGGGTCCCCCATCTGAGCAGTTCTTC.